The entry below gives a single T cell receptor (beta chain) sequence along with its context. Its antigen is still unknown. The germline gives CDR1 ENHRY, CDR2 SYGVKD. J gave up 0 bases and V 6 bases, and 4 bases lay outside the gene matches. The CDR3 totals 15 residues. The PCR ran on 60 Vbeta and 13 Jbeta primers. Using immunoSEQ multiplex PCR, the repertoire was profiled, and TCRdb retains in-frame clones only, with some absent. Of 65,000 to 85,000 clones in the sample, 75% to 90% were seen once. The source of the sample is a study of cytomegalovirus exposure and HLA in healthy donors. Nominally healthy donors provided the samples, though records likely missed some immune exposures. Study-wide results and limits: Prior analysis indicated that the majority of TCR beta V segments exhibited productivity approximately 90% or approximately 30% of the time. Among the CMV-associated chains, three were confirmed in vitro as specific for CMV antigens. There were some V segments, including TRBV6-2 and TRBV6-3, excluded as indistinguishable.

The gene calls are TRBV10-3 and TRBJ2-7; 11 bases are shared with TRBD1. The sequence derives from a woman aged 25 to 39 in good health and CMV-seronegative. The sequenced material came from PBMCs. For the CDR3, the DNA is TGTGCCATCAGGACCGGGACAGGGGGCTCCTACGAGCAGTACTTC. It encodes CAIRTGTGGSYEQYF.